These 22 T cell receptor beta chains were sequenced from one sample in a study of blood T cell repertoires in COVID-19. Data came from immunoSEQ multiplex PCR; TCRdb stores just in-frame clones and leaves some out. The sample shows roughly 300,000 clones, 85% of them seen only once. Sequencing was carried out using PBMCs or T cells enriched from blood (not recorded which). The receptors stem from a woman aged 45-65 years who had recovered from COVID-19.

The chain recombines TRBV27 with TRBJ2-2; 9 bases are a match to TRBD1. Germline V CDR1 and CDR2: MNHEY, SMNVEV (reference sequence). The ends lost 6 bases at V and 2 bases at J; junction bases unmatched: 16. CDR3 size: 19 residues. The CDR3 sequence is CASRPGPRGTGSNTGELFF. CDR3 coding DNA: TGTGCCAGCAGACCAGGGCCTAGGGGGACAGGGTCTAACACCGGGGAGCTGTTTTTT.

This clone was seen just once. The rearrangement links TRBV30 to TRBJ1-5, with 7 bases that match TRBD1. V lost 2 bases to trimming and J lost 3 bases; unmatched junction nucleotides: 4. The CDR3 is 14 amino acids. Germline V gene data show CDR1 as GTSNPN and CDR2 as SVGIG (reference sequence). The CDR3 DNA follows: TGTGCCTGGAGTTCGGGACAGTTCAATCAGCCCCAGCATTTT. Translating gives CAWSSGQFNQPQHF.

V gene TRBV6-5 combines with J gene TRBJ1-1; 7 bases agree with TRBD1. The CDR3 runs to 15 residues. Germline V gene sequence: CDR1 MNHEY, CDR2 SVGAGI. V shed 4 bases and J 2 bases; nucleotides not matched to a gene: 7. The CDR3, as DNA: TGTGCCAGCAGTTCGACAGGGAGAGGAAACACTGAAGCTTTCTTT. Translation: CASSSTGRGNTEAFF.

The chain joins TRBV30 to TRBJ1-2, with a possible D match to TRBD1 (5 bases). CDR1 and CDR2 from the germline V gene are GTSNPN and SVGIG (reference sequence). Trimming took 5 bases from V and 6 from J, leaving 16 bases between them. The CDR3 has 13 amino acids. Written as DNA, the CDR3 is TGTGCCTGGGCGCTTGGGGCAGGGCATGGCTACACCTTC. This sequence encodes CAWALGAGHGYTF.

A single count supports this clone. The chain uses TRBV4-1 and TRBJ1-2; a weak D match, TRBD1 (6 bases). Trimming cost V 3 bases and J 0 bases, with 8 bases left between them. From germline, CDR1 is MGHRA and CDR2 YSYEKL. The CDR3 length is 14 residues. The CDR3 spells CASSHRQANYGYTF. In nucleotides, the CDR3 is TGCGCCAGCAGCCACCGACAGGCTAACTATGGCTACACCTTC.

This sequence joins TRBV12-3 or TRBV12-4 and TRBJ1-1; no clear D. V dropped 5 bases and J dropped 5 bases, with 9 bases sitting between them. The CDR3 is 12 amino acids. In DNA form, the CDR3 reads TGTGCCAGCAGTCCAAGGAGGACTGAAGCTTTCTTT. It encodes CASSPRRTEAFF.

V gene TRBV19 combines with J gene TRBJ2-4, with TRBD1 matching 9 bases. This CDR3 has 19 amino acids. V lost 3 bases, J lost 1 base, and 13 bases stayed unmatched. The germline V gene encodes CDR1 LNHDA and CDR2 SQIVND (reference sequence). The CDR3 spells CASSIPGTGWGIAKNIQYF. The DNA for the CDR3 is TGTGCCAGTAGTATCCCCGGGACAGGGTGGGGAATCGCCAAAAACATTCAGTACTTC.

The rearrangement joins TRBV3-1 (or the pseudogene TRBV3-2) to TRBJ2-3; 11 bases are a match to TRBD2. The CDR3 has 16 amino acids. The germline gives CDR1 LGHDT, CDR2 YNNKEL (reference sequence). V shed 3 bases, J shed 6 bases, and the junction held 8 bases outside the gene matches. The CDR3 here is CASSQALAGGADTQYF. As DNA, the CDR3 is TGTGCCAGCAGCCAGGCCCTAGCGGGGGGCGCGGATACGCAGTATTTT.

The rearrangement uses TRBV7-9 and TRBJ2-7; D possibly corresponds to TRBD2 (6 bases). Germline V CDR1 and CDR2: SEHNR, FQNEAQ (reference sequence). With 0 bases removed from V and 7 bases from J, the gap between germline ends came to 10 bases. CDR3 length: 13 amino acids. CDR3 bases: TGTGCCAGCAGCTTAGCGGGACTCCTAGAGCAGTACTTC. Translation: CASSLAGLLEQYF.

The chain joins TRBV6-5 to TRBJ2-5, with 15 bases identical to TRBD2. This CDR3 is 15 amino acids long. The V segment lost 6 bases and the J segment 5 bases; nucleotides outside the gene matches: 4. The V gene's germline CDR1 is MNHEY and CDR2 SVGAGI. The CDR3 spells CASRAGTSGGETQYF. The CDR3 region has the DNA TGTGCCAGCAGAGCCGGGACTAGCGGGGGGGAGACCCAGTACTTC.

The J gene is TRBJ2-7, the V gene TRBV6-2 or TRBV6-3, with a possible D match to TRBD1 (5 bases). V lost 0 bases, J lost 2 bases, and 26 bases lay in between. Per the germline V gene, CDR1 is MNHEY and CDR2 is SVGEGT. This CDR3 is built from 20 residues. This CDR3 reads CASSYSSAVLVRQYAYEQYF. CDR3 nucleotides: TGTGCCAGCAGTTACTCGTCCGCGGTCCTGGTCAGACAGTACGCCTACGAGCAGTACTTC.

The CDR3 sequence: CASSSSVVATNEKLFF. CDR3 nucleotide sequence: TGTGCCAGCAGTTCCTCCGTAGTTGCAACTAATGAAAAACTGTTTTTT. This chain links TRBV6-5 with TRBJ1-4; D unresolved. Trimming removed 4 bases from V and 0 bases from J, with 12 bases in between. The CDR3 is made up of 16 amino acids. Germline loops: CDR1 MNHEY, CDR2 SVGAGI.

The V and J genes are TRBV11-2 and TRBJ2-5; a weak D match, TRBD2 (5 bases). Trimming removed 3 bases at V and 5 bases at J, with 19 bases between. The germline CDR1 and CDR2 sequences are SGHAT and FQNNGV. The CDR3 loop spans 16 amino acids. The CDR3 is CASSLGLGAVGETQYF. DNA of the CDR3: TGTGCCAGCAGCTTGGGTCTAGGAGCGGTTGGGGAGACCCAGTACTTC.

The V and J genes are TRBV10-2 and TRBJ1-5; 12 nucleotides align to TRBD1. Germline loops: CDR1 WSHSY, CDR2 SAAADI. The length of the CDR3 is 15 residues. V gave up 4 bases and J gave up 4 bases; unmatched junction bases: 2. The CDR3 DNA follows: TGCGCCAGCAGTGTGGGACAGGGGGCGAATCAGCCCCAGCATTTT. This codes for CASSVGQGANQPQHF.

This clone was counted only a few times. The chain links TRBV7-9 to TRBJ2-1; no firm D call. The CDR3 is 17 residues long. Trimming left V 1 base short and J 0 bases short, with 13 bases between. CDR1 is SEHNR, CDR2 FQNEAQ, per germline (reference sequence). The CDR3 sequence: CASSLDREWSSYNEQFF. CDR3 coding DNA: TGTGCCAGCAGCTTAGATAGAGAATGGAGCTCCTACAATGAGCAGTTCTTC.

The V call is TRBV19, the J call TRBJ2-5; the match to TRBD2 covers 12 bases. The germline V gene encodes CDR1 LNHDA and CDR2 SQIVND (reference sequence). V shed 5 bases, J shed 2 bases, and the junction held 0 bases outside the gene matches. The CDR3 contains 14 residues. The CDR3 sequence: CASSLAGGQETQYF. The CDR3, as DNA: TGTGCCAGTAGTCTAGCGGGGGGGCAAGAGACCCAGTACTTC.

J is TRBJ2-2 and V is TRBV4-1; 10 bases agree with TRBD2. V lost 5 bases to trimming and J lost 5 bases; unmatched junction nucleotides: 8. Germline CDR1 and CDR2: MGHRA and YSYEKL. The CDR3 is 16 residues long. The CDR3 nucleotides read TGCGCCAGCAGCTATTATAGCGGGGGGCGAACCGGGGAGCTGTTTTTT. Translating it yields CASSYYSGGRTGELFF.

The chain carries TRBV12-3 or TRBV12-4 and TRBJ2-7; no clear D gene. The CDR3 has 12 residues. V was cut by 6 bases and J by 0 bases, with 6 bases left in between. The CDR3 DNA reads TGTGCCAGCAGCTCAGACTCCTACGAGCAGTACTTC. It encodes CASSSDSYEQYF.

This chain links TRBV30 with TRBJ2-3; tentative D call: TRBD1 (6 bases). The CDR3 consists of 19 residues. CDR1 and CDR2 (germline): GTSNPN, SVGIG (reference sequence). V lost 0 bases to trimming and J lost 0 bases, with 22 bases between them. The CDR3 spells CAWSVFEGDLLYSTDTQYF. Written as DNA, the CDR3 is TGTGCCTGGAGTGTCTTCGAGGGGGACCTCCTTTATAGCACAGATACGCAGTATTTT.

This rearrangement joins TRBV6-1 to TRBJ1-3; D uncertain. Germline assignment: CDR1 MNHNS and CDR2 SASEGT. Between the trimmed V and J ends, which lost 3 bases and 0 bases, there was a span of 6 bases. The CDR3 contains 14 residues. CDR3 nucleotides: TGTGCCAGCAGTGACGGTCTCTCTGGAAACACCATATATTTT. This sequence encodes CASSDGLSGNTIYF.

This clone was counted a few times. The chain couples TRBV2 to TRBJ1-4, with 10 bases lining up with TRBD1. CDR1 and CDR2 (germline): SNHLY, FYNNEI. V lost 6 bases and J lost 8; bases outside the gene matches: 9. CDR3 size: 15 residues. The CDR3, as DNA: TGTGCCAGCAGGGATCGACAGGGGGCGCGGGAAAAACTGTTTTTT. It specifies CASRDRQGAREKLFF.

This clone was found once. The chain joins TRBV18 to TRBJ2-7; 10 positions agree with TRBD1. Germline loops: CDR1 KGHSH, CDR2 LQKENI. V shed 2 bases and J 1 base; nucleotides not matched to a gene: 11. CDR3 size: 18 residues. The CDR3: CASSPIRQGATYSYEQYF. The DNA of the CDR3 is TGTGCCAGCTCACCAATTCGACAGGGGGCTACGTATTCCTACGAGCAGTACTTC.